The table lists the clone carrying this T cell receptor beta chain with a few counts. CDR3 length equals 15 residues. V was cut by 5 bases and J by 3 bases, with 13 bases left in between. Germline V gene data show CDR1 as SGHTA and CDR2 as FQGTGA. The data derive from a study of T cells after yellow fever vaccination. TCRdb independently ran MiXCR on the 5' RACE reads; one entry per CDR3 protein. The data hold fewer than 400,000 distinct CDR3 sequences, with around a tenth observed a single time. The V and J genes are TRBV7-3 and TRBJ2-2; D is possibly TRBD1 (6 bases). Sequenced material: CD4+ T cells sorted from PBMCs, taken 45 days after the yellow fever booster vaccination. The clonotype was recovered from a man aged 18 to 35 who received the YFV17D yellow fever vaccine. The CDR3, as DNA: TGTGCCAGCAGCCTTCACCCAGGGGACACCGGGGAGCTGTTTTTT. Translating gives CASSLHPGDTGELFF. Using reference TRBV7-3 and TRBJ2-2 for the parts outside the CDR3, the full variable domain is GAGVSQTPSNKVTEKGKYVELRCDPISGHTALYWYRQSLGQGPEFLIYFQGTGAADDSGLPNDRFFAVRPEGSVSTLKIQRTERGDSAVYLCASSLHPGDTGELFFGEGSRLTVL.